The entry below gives a single TCR beta chain sequence along with its context. Its antigen is unknown. Per-nucleotide qualities are absent, and no much larger clonotype sits a single base away. The TCR beta CDR3 regions were amplified from RNA transcripts. For the first round of RT-PCR on the TCR CDR3, the HTBI primer set was used together with the Qiagen OneStep RT-PCR kit. The libraries were constructed in a second round of multiplex PCR and then size-selected and purified. Libraries were sequenced paired-end with 100 bp reads on an Illumina HiSeq2000. In the paper's pipeline: SOAPnuke was used to process the raw data, throwing out any read that contained adapters or uncalled bases, had a mean Phred below 15, or lacked an exact constant-primer or identifier match. High-quality paired reads were merged with COPE v1.2.5, and unique nucleotide sequences were defined as clonotypes. MiTCR v1.1 was used to align clonotypes to the IMGT TRBV, TRBD and TRBJ reference segments. Only V-J combinations with frequency above 0.0001, covering 99% to 99.2% of repertoires, were analysed. The TCS score was defined as F50 (clonal expansion) divided by E x V (chaos), with BLOSUM62-based TCRdist calculated between CDR3 peptides within each V-J. Welch's t-statistics and random forest reduced just over 500 V-J features to 13, which were used in a naive Bayes classifier (R e1071). In-frame beta chains were kept once TCRdb had trimmed the public reads at Q25 with fastp and called clones with MiXCR. Merged by CDR3 protein, the rows form single entries marked with the most common genes and DNA. Here the V and J calls rest on TCRdb's processing, not on the authors' analysis. This sample comprises fewer than 650,000 distinct CDR3 sequences, 12% to 15% of them detected only once. The ten largest clonotypes hold roughly 7% of the sample.

Moderately to severely active disease, a Clinical Activity Score of at least 3, a NOSPECS grade of at least 4, and a duration under 3 months were present in ophthalmopathy patients. Exclusion was applied to patients with uncontrolled infections, other autoimmune diseases, pregnancy or lactation. Diagnoses relied on clinical symptoms, serum thyroxine and TRAb, thyroid ultrasound and orbital computed tomography. Ficoll-Paque density gradient centrifugation was used to isolate PBMCs from 8.5 to 10 ml of fresh peripheral blood. Trizol reagent was used to extract total RNA, and RNA quality was then checked on an Agilent 2100 Bioanalyzer. Taken from the germline V gene, the CDR1 and CDR2 loops are MGHRA and YSYEKL. V loses 1 base of germline sequence and J loses 4 bases, and the interval between the two ends is 13 bases. The CDR3 goes from the cysteine to the phenylalanine over 15 residues. Only the CDR3 region is kept as DNA, spanning 45 bases read in frame from base 1.

The record originates from a study of T cells in Graves' hyperthyroidism and ophthalmopathy (dated by TCRdb to between 2018 and 2021). Background for the entire study: Peripheral blood was sampled at the time of initial diagnosis, prior to any treatment. TCR V-J signatures able to tell the groups apart were searched for in a discovery cohort of 95 to 100 patients, of whom approximately 40 had Graves' ophthalmopathy and 55 to 60 had stable Graves' hyperthyroidism. An independent validation cohort of about 20 hyperthyroidism patients and over 15 patients who later progressed to ophthalmopathy tested prospective prediction of ophthalmopathy. The roughly 91 discovery patients were randomly split 7:3 into training and test sets. Thyroid tissue and blood T-cell repertoires from about six Graves' hyperthyroidism patients were also compared in the study. Following sampling, methimazole starting at 30 mg daily was given to hyperthyroidism patients, and high-dose intravenous methylprednisolone was given to ophthalmopathy patients. The paper reports TCR Vbeta CDR3 sequencing of some 140 peripheral blood samples: around 45 ophthalmopathy, under 80 hyperthyroidism and approximately 17 progressor patients. Overall study outcomes, separate from this receptor: No statistical method was used to fix the sample size in advance, and group allocation was not hidden from the investigators. Blood samples also contained most of the expanded thyroid clonotypes (frequency above 0.001), which suggests that blood repertoires may reflect thyroid immune responses. A model built on a 13 V-J signature distinguished ophthalmopathy from stable hyperthyroidism, reaching roughly 88% sensitivity and around 82% specificity in cross-validation and 80%/75% in testing. In validation, the model predicted progression to ophthalmopathy a median of roughly 6.5 months before onset, with 70% to 71% sensitivity and roughly 79% specificity.

This clonotype originated in a woman younger than 30 with Graves' ophthalmopathy. Sequences were obtained from blood. Here the chain combines TRBV4-1 and TRBJ1-2, with no confidently assigned D gene. This receptor has the CDR3 CASSQVSSNSYGYTF. The bases are TGCGCCAGCAGCCAAGTCTCAAGTAATTCCTATGGCTACACCTTC.